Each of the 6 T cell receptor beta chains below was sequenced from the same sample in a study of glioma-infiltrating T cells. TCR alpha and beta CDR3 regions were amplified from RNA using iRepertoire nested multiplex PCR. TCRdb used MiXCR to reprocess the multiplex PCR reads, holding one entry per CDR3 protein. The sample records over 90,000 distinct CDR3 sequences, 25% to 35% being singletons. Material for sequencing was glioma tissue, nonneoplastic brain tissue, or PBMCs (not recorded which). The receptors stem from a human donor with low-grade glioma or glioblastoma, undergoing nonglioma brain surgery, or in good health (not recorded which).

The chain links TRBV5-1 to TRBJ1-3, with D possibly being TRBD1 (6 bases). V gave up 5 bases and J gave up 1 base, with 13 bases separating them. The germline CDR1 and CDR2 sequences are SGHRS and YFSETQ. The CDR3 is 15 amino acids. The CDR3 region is CASRSVTGSGNTIYF. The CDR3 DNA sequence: TGCGCCAGCAGGTCCGTGACAGGATCTGGAAACACCATATATTTT.

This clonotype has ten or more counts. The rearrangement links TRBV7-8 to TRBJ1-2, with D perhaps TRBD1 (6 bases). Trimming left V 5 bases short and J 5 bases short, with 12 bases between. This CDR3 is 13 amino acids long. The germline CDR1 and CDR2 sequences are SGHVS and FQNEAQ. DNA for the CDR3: TGTGCCAGCAGCCCAACAGGGAATTATGGCTACACCTTC. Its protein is CASSPTGNYGYTF.

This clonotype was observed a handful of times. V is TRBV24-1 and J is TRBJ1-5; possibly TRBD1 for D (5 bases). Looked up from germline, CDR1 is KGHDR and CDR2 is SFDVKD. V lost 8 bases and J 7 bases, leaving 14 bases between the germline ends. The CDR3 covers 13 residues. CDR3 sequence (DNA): TGTGCCACCACGGGCGGGGGAGGGCAGCCCCAGCATTTT. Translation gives CATTGGGGQPQHF.

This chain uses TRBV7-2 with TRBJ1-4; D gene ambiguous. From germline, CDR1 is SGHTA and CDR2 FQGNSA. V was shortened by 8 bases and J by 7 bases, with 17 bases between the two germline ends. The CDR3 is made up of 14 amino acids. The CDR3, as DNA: TGTGCCAGCTCATCGGGGAGCAAGGGTGAAAAACTGTTTTTT. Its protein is CASSSGSKGEKLFF.

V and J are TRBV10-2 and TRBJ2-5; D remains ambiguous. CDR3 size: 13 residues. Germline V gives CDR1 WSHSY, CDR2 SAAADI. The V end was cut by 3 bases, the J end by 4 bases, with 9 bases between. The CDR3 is CASSDSGRETQYF. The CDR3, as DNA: TGCGCCAGCAGTGATTCTGGTAGAGAGACCCAGTACTTC.

DNA for the CDR3: TGTGCCAGCTCACCAACGGGCTCCTACGAGCAGTACTTC. This translates into CASSPTGSYEQYF. The chain has TRBV18 and TRBJ2-7; D not certain. Trimming left V 2 bases short and J 0 bases short, with 5 bases between. The CDR3 contains 13 residues. CDR1 is KGHSH and CDR2 is LQKENI in the germline V gene.